These 2 T cell receptor beta chains were sequenced from one sample in a study of T cell changes during pregnancy in multiple sclerosis. The repertoire was sequenced with immunoSEQ multiplex PCR; TCRdb's copy has only in-frame clones and lacks some. The sample holds 70,000 or so clones, about nine tenths seen once. Sequencing was performed on CD4+ T cells from peripheral blood mononuclear cells, taken before pregnancy. These receptors were collected from a female donor with multiple sclerosis, enrolled in a pregnancy study.

The chain joins TRBV7-9 to TRBJ1-6; D possibly corresponds to TRBD1 (5 bases). Germline assignment: CDR1 SEHNR and CDR2 FQNEAQ (reference sequence). V was trimmed by 3 bases and J by 11 bases, leaving 20 bases between them. The CDR3 has 16 amino acids. CDR3 in DNA: TGTGCCAGCAGCTTCTCCGGGGGAGCCTCCCAGACACCCCTCCACTTT. It encodes CASSFSGGASQTPLHF.

The genes are TRBV11-3 and TRBJ2-4; the D gene is possibly TRBD1 (6 bases). With 5 bases removed from V and 0 bases from J, the gap between germline ends came to 14 bases. Germline V gene sequence: CDR1 SGHNT, CDR2 YENEEA. This CDR3 region has 16 residues. CDR3 sequence (DNA): TGTGCCAGCAGCCTCGAAACAGGGTTAGCCAAAAACATTCAGTACTTC. Residues: CASSLETGLAKNIQYF. The variable domain in full, completed from reference TRBV11-3 and TRBJ2-4, reads EAGVVQSPRYKIIEKKQPVAFWCNPISGHNTLYWYLQNLGQGPELLIRYENEEAVDDSQLPKDRFSAERLKGVDSTLKIQPAELGDSAVYLCASSLETGLAKNIQYFGAGTRLSVL.